This T cell receptor beta chain was captured in a study of CD8 T cells in ankylosing spondylitis. The study, taken as a whole, reports: According to the report, clones linked to the disease were significantly enriched in matched synovial fluid samples taken from ankylosing spondylitis patients. A TCR beta motif made of roughly eight highly homologous variants seemed typical of ankylosing spondylitis blood.

This clonotype appeared a few times. The antigen remains undetermined. TCRdb passed the 5' RACE reads through MiXCR, listing each CDR3 protein once. Of some 39,000 distinct CDR3 sequences listed, approximately 11% are singletons. Germline CDR1 and CDR2: LNHDA and SQIVND (reference sequence). Trimming removed 9 bases from V and 0 bases from J, with 15 bases in between. CDR3 length: 15 amino acids. What was sequenced was synovial fluid, either unsorted or a sorted T cell fraction (not recorded which). This sequence originates from a male donor with ankylosing spondylitis. J is TRBJ1-3 and V is TRBV19; D is uncertain. This chain's CDR3 is CASRWELHSGNTIYF. The CDR3 DNA reads TGTGCCAGCCGCTGGGAGCTGCACTCTGGAAACACCATATATTTT.